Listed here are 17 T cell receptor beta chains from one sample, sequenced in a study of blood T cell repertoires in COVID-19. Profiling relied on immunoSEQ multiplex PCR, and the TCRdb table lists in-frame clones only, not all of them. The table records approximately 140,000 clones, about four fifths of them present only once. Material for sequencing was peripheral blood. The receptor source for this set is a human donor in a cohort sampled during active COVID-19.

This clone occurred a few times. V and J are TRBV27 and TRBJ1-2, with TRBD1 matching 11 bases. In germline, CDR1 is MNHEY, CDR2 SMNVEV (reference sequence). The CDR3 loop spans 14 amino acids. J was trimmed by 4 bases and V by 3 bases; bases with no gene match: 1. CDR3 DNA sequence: TGTGCCAGCAGTTTTGGGACAGGGGGCTATGGCTACACCTTC. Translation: CASSFGTGGYGYTF.

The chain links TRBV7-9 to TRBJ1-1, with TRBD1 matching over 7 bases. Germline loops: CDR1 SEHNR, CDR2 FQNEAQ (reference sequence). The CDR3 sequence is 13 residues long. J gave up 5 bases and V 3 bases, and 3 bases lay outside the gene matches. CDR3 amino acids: CASSLTGPTEAFF. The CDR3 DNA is TGTGCCAGCAGCTTGACAGGGCCAACTGAAGCTTTCTTT.

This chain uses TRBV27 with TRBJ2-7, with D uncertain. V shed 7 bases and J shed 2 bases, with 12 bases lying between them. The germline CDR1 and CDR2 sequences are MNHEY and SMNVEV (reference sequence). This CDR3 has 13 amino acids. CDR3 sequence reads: CASTDALAYEQYF. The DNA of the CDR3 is TGTGCCAGCACAGATGCCCTGGCCTACGAGCAGTACTTC.

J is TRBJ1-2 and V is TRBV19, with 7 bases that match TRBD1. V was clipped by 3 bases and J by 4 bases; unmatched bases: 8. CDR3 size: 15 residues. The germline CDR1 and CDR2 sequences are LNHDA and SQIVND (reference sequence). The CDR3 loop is CASSIPPPGGYGYTF. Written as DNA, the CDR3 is TGTGCCAGTAGTATCCCCCCCCCAGGGGGCTATGGCTACACCTTC.

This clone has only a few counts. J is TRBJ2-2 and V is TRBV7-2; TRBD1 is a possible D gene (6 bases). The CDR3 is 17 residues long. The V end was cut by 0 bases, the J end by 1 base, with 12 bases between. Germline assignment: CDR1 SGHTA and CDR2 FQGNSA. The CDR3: CASSLANPRGNTGELFF. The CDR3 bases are TGTGCCAGCAGCTTAGCGAACCCCAGGGGGAACACCGGGGAGCTGTTTTTT.

CDR3 amino acids: CASMGLAGGGEQFF. CDR3 coding DNA: TGTGCTAGTATGGGACTAGCGGGGGGCGGTGAGCAGTTCTTC. The rearrangement uses TRBV12-5 and TRBJ2-1, with 15 bases aligning to TRBD2. The CDR3 totals 14 residues. V gave up 8 bases and J gave up 9 bases; unmatched junction bases: 5. From germline, CDR1 is LGHNT and CDR2 FRNRAP.

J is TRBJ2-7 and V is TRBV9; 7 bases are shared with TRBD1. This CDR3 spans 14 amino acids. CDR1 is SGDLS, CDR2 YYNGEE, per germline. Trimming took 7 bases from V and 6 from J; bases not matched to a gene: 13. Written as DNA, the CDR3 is TGTGCCAGCGGAATGAGACAGGGCATGGGCGAGCAGTACTTC. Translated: CASGMRQGMGEQYF. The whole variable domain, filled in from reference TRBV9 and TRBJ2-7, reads DSGVTQTPKHLITATGQRVTLRCSPRSGDLSVYWYQQSLDQGLQFLIQYYNGEERAKGNILERFSAQQFPDLHSELNLSSLELGDSALYFCASGMRQGMGEQYFGPGTRLTVT.

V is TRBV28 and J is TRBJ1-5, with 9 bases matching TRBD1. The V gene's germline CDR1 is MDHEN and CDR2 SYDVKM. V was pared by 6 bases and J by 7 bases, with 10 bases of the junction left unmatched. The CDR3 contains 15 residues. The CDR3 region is CASSRITGGGQPQHF. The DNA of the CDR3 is TGTGCCAGCAGCCGGATTACAGGGGGCGGACAGCCCCAGCATTTT.

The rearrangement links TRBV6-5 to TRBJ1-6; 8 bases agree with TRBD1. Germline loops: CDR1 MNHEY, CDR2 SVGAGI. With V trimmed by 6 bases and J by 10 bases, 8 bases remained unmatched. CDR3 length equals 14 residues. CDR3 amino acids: CASRKTGGWSPLHF. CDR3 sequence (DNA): TGTGCCAGCAGGAAAACAGGGGGTTGGTCACCCCTCCACTTT.

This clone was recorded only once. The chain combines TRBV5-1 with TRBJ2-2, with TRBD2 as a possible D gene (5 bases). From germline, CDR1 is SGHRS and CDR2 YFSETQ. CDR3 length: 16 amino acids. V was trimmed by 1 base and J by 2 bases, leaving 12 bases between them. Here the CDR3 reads CASSLKPGINTGELFF. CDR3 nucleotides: TGCGCCAGCAGCTTGAAGCCGGGGATTAACACCGGGGAGCTGTTTTTT.

This CDR3 is CASSVAAGGRETQYF. The CDR3 DNA sequence: TGTGCCAGCAGCGTAGCAGCGGGGGGGCGGGAGACCCAGTACTTC. V and J are TRBV9 and TRBJ2-5; 10 bases match TRBD2. CDR3 size: 15 residues. The V segment lost 0 bases and the J segment 5 bases; nucleotides outside the gene matches: 4. The germline V gene encodes CDR1 SGDLS and CDR2 YYNGEE.

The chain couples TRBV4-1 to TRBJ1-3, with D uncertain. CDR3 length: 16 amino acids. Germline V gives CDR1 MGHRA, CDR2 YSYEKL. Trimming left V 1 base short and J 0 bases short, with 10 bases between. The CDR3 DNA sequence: TGCGCCAGCAGCCAAGTAGAGACTACCTCTGGAAACACCATATATTTT. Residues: CASSQVETTSGNTIYF.

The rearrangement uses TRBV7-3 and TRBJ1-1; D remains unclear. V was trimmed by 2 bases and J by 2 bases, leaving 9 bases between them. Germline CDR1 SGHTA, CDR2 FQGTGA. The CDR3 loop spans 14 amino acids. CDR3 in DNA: TGTGCCAGCAGCTTAGATCCGGGAAACACTGAAGCTTTCTTT. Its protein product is CASSLDPGNTEAFF. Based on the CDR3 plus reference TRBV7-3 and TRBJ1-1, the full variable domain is GAGVSQTPSNKVTEKGKYVELRCDPISGHTALYWYRQSLGQGPEFLIYFQGTGAADDSGLPNDRFFAVRPEGSVSTLKIQRTERGDSAVYLCASSLDPGNTEAFFGQGTRLTVV.

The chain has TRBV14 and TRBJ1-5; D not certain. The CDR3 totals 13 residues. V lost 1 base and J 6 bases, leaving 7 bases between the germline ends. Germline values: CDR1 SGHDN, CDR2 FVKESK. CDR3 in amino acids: CASSQVEGQPQHF. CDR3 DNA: TGTGCCAGCAGCCAAGTTGAGGGTCAGCCCCAGCATTTT.

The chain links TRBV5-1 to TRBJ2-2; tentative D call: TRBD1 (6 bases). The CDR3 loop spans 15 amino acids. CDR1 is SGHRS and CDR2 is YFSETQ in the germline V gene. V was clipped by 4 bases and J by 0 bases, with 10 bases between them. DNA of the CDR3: TGCGCCAGCAGCAAGGGGACACCGAACACCGGGGAGCTGTTTTTT. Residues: CASSKGTPNTGELFF.

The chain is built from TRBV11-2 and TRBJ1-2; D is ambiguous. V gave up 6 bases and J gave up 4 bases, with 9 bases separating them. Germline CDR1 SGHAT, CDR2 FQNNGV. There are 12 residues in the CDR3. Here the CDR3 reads CASSSEAYGYTF. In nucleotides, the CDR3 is TGTGCCAGCAGTTCAGAGGCCTATGGCTACACCTTC.

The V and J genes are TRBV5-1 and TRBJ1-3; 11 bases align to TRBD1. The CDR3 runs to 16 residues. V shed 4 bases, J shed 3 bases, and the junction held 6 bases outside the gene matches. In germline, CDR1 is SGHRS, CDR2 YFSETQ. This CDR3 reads CASSTSGTGGGNTIYF. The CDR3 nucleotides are TGCGCCAGCAGCACCTCCGGGACAGGGGGTGGAAACACCATATATTTT.